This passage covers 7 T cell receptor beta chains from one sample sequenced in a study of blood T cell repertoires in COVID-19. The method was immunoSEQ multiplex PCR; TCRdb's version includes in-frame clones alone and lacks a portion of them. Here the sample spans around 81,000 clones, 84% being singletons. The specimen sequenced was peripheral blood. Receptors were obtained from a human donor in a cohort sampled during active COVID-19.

The chain's CDR3 is CASSLSLLGGLKDTQYF. The CDR3 DNA is TGCGCCAGCAGCTTGTCCCTTTTAGGGGGCCTTAAGGATACGCAGTATTTT. V gene TRBV5-1 combines with J gene TRBJ2-3, with TRBD1 matching over 7 bases. CDR3 length equals 17 residues. The germline V gene encodes CDR1 SGHRS and CDR2 YFSETQ. The J segment lost 6 bases and the V segment lost 1 base, leaving 14 bases of the junction unmatched.

Here the CDR3 DNA reads TGTGCCAGCAGCTTGGTAGGGGCAACTGAAGCTTTCTTT. It translates to CASSLVGATEAFF. This chain joins TRBV5-4 and TRBJ1-1, with D maybe TRBD1 (5 bases). Germline CDR1 is SGHNT and CDR2 is YYREEE (reference sequence). With 0 bases removed from V and 5 bases from J, the gap between germline ends came to 8 bases. The CDR3 has 13 amino acids. The whole variable domain, filled in from reference TRBV5-4 and TRBJ1-1, reads ETGVTQSPTHLIKTRGQQVTLRCSSQSGHNTVSWYQQALGQGPQFIFQYYREEENGRGNFPPRFSGLQFPNYSSELNVNALELDDSALYLCASSLVGATEAFFGQGTRLTVV.

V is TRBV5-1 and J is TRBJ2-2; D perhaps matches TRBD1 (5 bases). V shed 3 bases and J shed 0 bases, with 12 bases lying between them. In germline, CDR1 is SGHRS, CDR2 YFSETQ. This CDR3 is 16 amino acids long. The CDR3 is CASSWSDNPNTGELFF. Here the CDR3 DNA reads TGCGCCAGCAGCTGGTCGGACAACCCGAACACCGGGGAGCTGTTTTTT.

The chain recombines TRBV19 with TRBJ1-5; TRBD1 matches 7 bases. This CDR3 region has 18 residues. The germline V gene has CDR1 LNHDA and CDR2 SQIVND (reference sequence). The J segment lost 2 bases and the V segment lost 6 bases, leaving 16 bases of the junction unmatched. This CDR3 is CASSVLQLGTAGNQPQHF. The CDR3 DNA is TGTGCCAGTAGCGTCCTGCAGCTCGGGACAGCAGGCAATCAGCCCCAGCATTTT.

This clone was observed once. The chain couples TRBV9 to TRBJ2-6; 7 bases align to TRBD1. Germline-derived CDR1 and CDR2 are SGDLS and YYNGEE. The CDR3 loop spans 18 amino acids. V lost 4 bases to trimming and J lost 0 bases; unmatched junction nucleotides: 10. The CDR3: CASSPWDSHRSGANVLTF. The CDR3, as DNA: TGTGCCAGCAGCCCCTGGGACAGCCACCGCTCTGGGGCCAACGTCCTGACTTTC.

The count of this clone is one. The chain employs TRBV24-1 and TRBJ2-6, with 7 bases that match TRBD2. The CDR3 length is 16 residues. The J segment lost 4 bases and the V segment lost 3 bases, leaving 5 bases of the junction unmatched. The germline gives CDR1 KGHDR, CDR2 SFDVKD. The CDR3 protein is CATSDPRGEGANVLTF. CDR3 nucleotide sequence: TGTGCCACCAGTGATCCCCGGGGGGAGGGGGCCAACGTCCTGACTTTC.

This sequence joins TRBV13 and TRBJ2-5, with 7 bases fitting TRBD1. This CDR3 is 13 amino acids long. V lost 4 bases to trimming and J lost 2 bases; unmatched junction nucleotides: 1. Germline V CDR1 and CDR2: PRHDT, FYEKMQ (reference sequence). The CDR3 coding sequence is TGTGCCAGCAGCTCGGGACAGCAAGAGACCCAGTACTTC. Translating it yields CASSSGQQETQYF.